The clone carrying this T cell receptor beta chain was counted ten times or more. This entry is derived from a study of spatial heterogeneity in lung cancer. Study overall: Detection consistently yielded more beta chains than alpha chains. Each unique TCR and UMI combination was seen more than ten times on average in raw reads.

Sample time point: sample taken at primary tumor resection. The authors sequenced whole RNA from tumor, nontumor lung or frozen PBMC without sorting. A single record per CDR3 protein comes from TCRdb applying MiXCR to the 5' RACE reads. Of some 38,000 distinct CDR3 sequences listed, 3.1% are singletons. Germline V gene lookup returns CDR1 MNHEY and CDR2 SVGAGI. Trimming took 2 bases from V and 5 from J, leaving 15 bases between them. This CDR3 comprises 16 residues. V gene TRBV6-5 combines with J gene TRBJ2-2; D is possibly TRBD2 (6 bases). This sequence was found in a male donor with early-stage non-small cell lung cancer. The input for sequencing was normal lung tissue next to the tumor, taken at surgery. This CDR3 reads CASSYDRGRGTGELFF. CDR3 nucleotides: TGTGCCAGCAGTTACGATAGGGGCCGGGGGACCGGGGAGCTGTTTTTT.